This TCR beta chain was sequenced in a study of Ad26.COV2.S vaccination and SARS-CoV-2 variants. At the level of the study: Administration of Ad26.COV2.S was intramuscular, either once or twice 56 days apart. Study-wide points: Spike-specific TCR breadth ran higher among vaccine recipients than placebo recipients.

V lost 3 bases to trimming and J lost 3 bases, with 15 bases between them. CDR1 SQVTM and CDR2 ANQGSEA come from the germline V gene. The CDR3 totals 14 residues. The repertoire was sequenced with immunoSEQ multiplex PCR; TCRdb's copy has only in-frame clones and lacks some. The profile covers hundreds of thousands of clones, with about nine tenths appearing a single time and around 3.5% taken by the ten largest. This clone was recorded once. Its target is unknown. Treatment noted: 19 received Ad26.COV2.S at low or high dose, single or two shots; five or six received placebo; per-sample allocation not given. The investigators took samples on day 63 after the first vaccine or placebo injection. Expression of Wuhan-strain SARS-CoV-2 spike came from the Ad26 vector that formed the vaccine.

Specimen: peripheral blood, collected in a trial of Ad26.COV2.S vaccine versus placebo. This sequence was found in a person between 18 and 60 years old who received the Ad26.COV2.S COVID-19 vaccine or a placebo. This rearrangement joins TRBV29-1 to TRBJ2-7, with a weak D call TRBD2 (6 bases). Written as DNA, the CDR3 is TGCAGCGTTGACACAGGTAGCGGAGGCTACGAGCAGTACTTC. This gives the protein CSVDTGSGGYEQYF.